The rows below give T cell receptor beta chains drawn from one sample of a study of control samples from healthy donors and cancer patients. Here immunoSEQ multiplex PCR was the method, and the copy in TCRdb shows in-frame clones only, minus some. The sample lists tens of thousands of clones, approximately 87% occurring once. Sequenced: PBMCs. Receptors were obtained from a woman aged 40 to 55 with lung cancer. Each CDR3 is given with its conserved first and last residue. The D gene is left open where the match is weak. Only some rows state a clone size, as once, few, many or a class for expanded clones.

J: TRBJ1-2
V: TRBV6-5
size: .
D: TRBD1
CDR3: CASSPWGQGIYGYTF
DNA: TGTGCCAGCAGCCCATGGGGACAGGGTATCTATGGCTACACCTTC

J: TRBJ2-2
V: TRBV11-3
size: once
D: TRBD1
CDR3: CASSLEGQGTGELFF
DNA: TGTGCCAGCAGCCTAGAAGGACAGGGCACCGGGGAGCTGTTTTTT

J: TRBJ2-5
V: TRBV7-6
size: .
D: .
CDR3: CASSPVETQYF
DNA: TGTGCCAGCAGCCCAGTAGAGACCCAGTACTTC

J: TRBJ1-1
V: TRBV5-1
size: .
D: .
CDR3: CASSPGIWTEAFF
DNA: TGCGCCAGCAGCCCGGGAATTTGGACTGAAGCTTTCTTT

J: TRBJ1-3
V: TRBV5-1
size: .
D: .
CDR3: CASSDTGSSGNTIYF
DNA: TGCGCCAGCAGCGATACAGGAAGCTCTGGAAACACCATATATTTT

J: TRBJ1-6
V: TRBV4-1
size: .
D: .
CDR3: CASSQGPDNYNSPLHF
DNA: TGCGCCAGCAGCCAAGGGCCCGATAACTATAATTCACCCCTCCACTTT

J: TRBJ2-1
V: TRBV3-1/TRBV3-2
size: .
D: TRBD1
CDR3: CASSPGPGTGREQFF
DNA: TGTGCCAGCAGCCCTGGTCCCGGGACAGGGCGTGAGCAGTTCTTC

J: TRBJ2-1
V: TRBV7-3
size: .
D: .
CDR3: CASSLTVYNEQFF
DNA: TGTGCCAGCAGCTTAACGGTTTACAATGAGCAGTTCTTC

J: TRBJ1-2
V: TRBV11-2
size: .
D: .
CDR3: CASSPHARDTYGYTF
DNA: TGTGCCAGCAGCCCTCACGCCCGGGACACCTATGGCTACACCTTC

J: TRBJ2-7
V: TRBV18
size: few
D: .
CDR3: CASSPATAAYEQYF
DNA: TGTGCCAGCTCACCAGCGACAGCTGCCTACGAGCAGTACTTC

J: TRBJ1-2
V: TRBV5-5
size: .
D: .
CDR3: CASSLERGMPGGYTF
DNA: TGTGCCAGCAGCTTGGAGCGAGGCATGCCGGGTGGCTACACCTTC

J: TRBJ1-1
V: TRBV28
size: .
D: TRBD1
CDR3: CASSTDREWETEAFF
DNA: TGTGCCAGCAGCACGGACAGGGAATGGGAGACTGAAGCTTTCTTT

J: TRBJ1-6
V: TRBV5-1
size: .
D: .
CDR3: CASSIGWTRSYNSPLHF
DNA: TGCGCCAGCAGCATTGGCTGGACCCGCTCCTATAATTCACCCCTCCACTTT

J: TRBJ1-6
V: TRBV2
size: .
D: .
CDR3: CASSTPGTAGAALHF
DNA: TGTGCCAGCAGTACTCCCGGGACCGCCGGGGCGGCCCTCCACTTT

J: TRBJ1-1
V: TRBV11-3
size: once
D: .
CDR3: CASSLVQLKNTEAFF
DNA: TGTGCCAGCAGCTTAGTCCAGCTTAAGAACACTGAAGCTTTCTTT

J: TRBJ1-1
V: TRBV5-1
size: once
D: .
CDR3: CASSWRTEKTEAFF
DNA: TGCGCCAGCAGCTGGAGAACAGAAAAAACTGAAGCTTTCTTT

J: TRBJ1-1
V: TRBV12-3/TRBV12-4
size: .
D: .
CDR3: CASSPTMGPEAFF
DNA: TGTGCCAGCAGTCCTACGATGGGACCTGAAGCTTTCTTT

J: TRBJ2-1
V: TRBV20-1
size: .
D: .
CDR3: CSASRVYLGNEQFF
DNA: TGCAGTGCTAGTAGAGTGTATCTAGGTAATGAGCAGTTCTTC

J: TRBJ1-3
V: TRBV6-5
size: .
D: .
CDR3: CASSQAAGNTIYF
DNA: TGTGCCAGCAGCCAGGCCGCGGGAAACACCATATATTTT

J: TRBJ2-6
V: TRBV6-5
size: .
D: .
CDR3: CASSYSFSGANVLTF
DNA: TGTGCCAGCAGTTACTCTTTCTCTGGGGCCAACGTCCTGACTTTC

J: TRBJ1-2
V: TRBV5-6
size: .
D: .
CDR3: CASSSGGYGYTF
DNA: TGTGCCAGCAGTTCTGGAGGCTATGGCTACACCTTC

J: TRBJ1-5
V: TRBV19
size: few
D: TRBD1
CDR3: CASSTPRTGYQPQHF
DNA: TGTGCCAGTAGTACCCCCCGGACAGGGTATCAGCCCCAGCATTTT

J: TRBJ1-5
V: TRBV5-8
size: .
D: .
CDR3: CASGKRNNQPQHF
DNA: TGTGCCAGCGGAAAAAGGAACAATCAGCCCCAGCATTTT

J: TRBJ2-7
V: TRBV5-1
size: .
D: .
CDR3: CASRTDSSYEQYF
DNA: TGCGCCAGCAGGACAGACAGCTCCTACGAGCAGTACTTC

J: TRBJ1-1
V: TRBV7-9
size: .
D: .
CDR3: CASSLRGEGTEAFF
DNA: TGTGCCAGCAGCTTACGGGGGGAGGGCACTGAAGCTTTCTTT

J: TRBJ2-1
V: TRBV5-5
size: .
D: TRBD2
CDR3: CASSPLAGDYNEQFF
DNA: TGTGCCAGCAGCCCACTAGCGGGGGACTACAATGAGCAGTTCTTC

J: TRBJ1-4
V: TRBV12-3/TRBV12-4
size: .
D: .
CDR3: CASSPPTDEKLFF
DNA: TGTGCCAGCAGTCCTCCCACGGATGAAAAACTGTTTTTT

J: TRBJ1-1
V: TRBV6-5
size: .
D: TRBD1
CDR3: CASRTTGPNTEAFF
DNA: TGTGCCAGCAGGACGACAGGGCCGAACACTGAAGCTTTCTTT

J: TRBJ2-4
V: TRBV11-2
size: few
D: .
CDR3: CASSFGGTNIQYF
DNA: TGTGCCAGCAGCTTCGGGGGAACAAACATTCAGTACTTC

J: TRBJ1-6
V: TRBV19
size: .
D: .
CDR3: CASSMAAYNSPLHF
DNA: TGTGCCAGTTCCATGGCGGCTTATAATTCACCCCTCCACTTT

J: TRBJ2-1
V: TRBV10-3
size: .
D: TRBD2
CDR3: CAISRLAEYNEQFF
DNA: TGTGCCATCAGTAGACTAGCGGAGTACAATGAGCAGTTCTTC

J: TRBJ1-2
V: TRBV5-8
size: .
D: .
CDR3: CASSLRTVDGYTF
DNA: TGTGCCAGCAGCTTGAGGACCGTTGATGGCTACACCTTC

J: TRBJ1-2
V: TRBV19
size: .
D: .
CDR3: CASTIRGGGYTF
DNA: TGTGCCAGTACCATTAGGGGAGGTGGCTACACCTTC

J: TRBJ1-1
V: TRBV2
size: .
D: .
CDR3: CARGVLQGMNTEAFF
DNA: TGTGCCAGGGGGGTTTTGCAGGGAATGAACACTGAAGCTTTCTTT

J: TRBJ2-1
V: TRBV27
size: .
D: .
CDR3: CASSLRQNLRNEQFF
DNA: TGTGCCAGCAGTTTAAGGCAGAACCTCAGGAATGAGCAGTTCTTC

J: TRBJ1-4
V: TRBV3-1/TRBV3-2
size: .
D: .
CDR3: CASSSTNEKLFF
DNA: TGTGCCAGCAGCAGCACTAATGAAAAACTGTTTTTT

J: TRBJ1-2
V: TRBV7-2
size: .
D: .
CDR3: CASSPVSLGSYGYTF
DNA: TGTGCCAGCAGCCCTGTATCTCTGGGTAGCTATGGCTACACCTTC

J: TRBJ2-6
V: TRBV6-5
size: once
D: TRBD1
CDR3: CASSGTGIGANVLTF
DNA: TGTGCCAGCAGCGGGACAGGGATTGGGGCCAACGTCCTGACTTTC

J: TRBJ1-2
V: TRBV28
size: .
D: .
CDR3: CASSSQGPTGYTF
DNA: TGTGCCAGCAGTAGCCAAGGGCCGACTGGCTACACCTTC

J: TRBJ1-6
V: TRBV11-2
size: few
D: TRBD1
CDR3: CASSPSNRGYNSPLHF
DNA: TGTGCCAGCAGCCCCTCCAACAGGGGCTATAATTCACCCCTCCACTTT

J: TRBJ2-1
V: TRBV11-2
size: once
D: TRBD1
CDR3: CASSLSTGGYNEQFF
DNA: TGTGCCAGCAGCTTATCGACAGGGGGCTACAATGAGCAGTTCTTC

J: TRBJ1-6
V: TRBV6-4
size: .
D: .
CDR3: CASSEYRENSPLHF
DNA: TGTGCCAGCAGTGAATACAGGGAGAATTCACCCCTCCACTTT